This entry lists 2 T cell receptor beta chains sequenced from one sample in a study of cytomegalovirus exposure and HLA in healthy donors. PCR was performed using 60 Vbeta and 13 Jbeta primers. Clones were read by immunoSEQ multiplex PCR, and TCRdb kept only the in-frame ones, dropping some. The sample has about 200,000 clones, approximately 85% seen once. Source material: PBMCs. Receptors were obtained from a woman aged 40 to 50 in good health and CMV-seronegative.

The rearrangement joins TRBV9 to TRBJ1-2, with D perhaps matching TRBD1 (6 bases). CDR1 is SGDLS, CDR2 YYNGEE, per germline. This CDR3 spans 15 amino acids. Trimming left V 0 bases short and J 8 bases short, with 17 bases between. DNA of the CDR3: TGTGCCAGCAGCGTAGCCGGGACACAAGGGCACGGCTACACCTTC. This sequence encodes CASSVAGTQGHGYTF. Full variable domain (missing parts from reference TRBV9 and TRBJ1-2): DSGVTQTPKHLITATGQRVTLRCSPRSGDLSVYWYQQSLDQGLQFLIQYYNGEERAKGNILERFSAQQFPDLHSELNLSSLELGDSALYFCASSVAGTQGHGYTFGSGTRLTVV.

Details on this clone: An end of the junction does not agree with germline; a read error may underlie this. The CDR3 loop reads CTSSLDHRGATNEKLFF. In DNA, the CDR3 is TGTACCAGCAGCTTAGACCACAGGGGAGCGACTAATGAAAAACTGTTTTTT. This chain links TRBV11-1 with TRBJ1-4, with 7 positions matching TRBD1. CDR3 length equals 17 residues. Germline values: CDR1 SGHAT, CDR2 FQDESV (reference sequence).